These T cell receptor beta chains were read from a single sample in a study of blood T cell repertoires in COVID-19. Only in-frame clones appear in the TCRdb table, and some are missing; sequencing was by immunoSEQ multiplex PCR. The data contain about 200,000 clones, 80% to 90% of them singletons. Source material: PBMCs or T cells enriched from blood (not recorded which). These receptors were collected from a woman under 30 who had recovered from COVID-19. CDR3s include the opening cysteine and the closing phenylalanine or tryptophan. The order of the fields is D gene, clone size, J gene, V gene, CDR3 protein, CDR3 DNA. D genes are given only for firm matches. Only some rows state a clone size, as once, few, many or a class for expanded clones.

TRBD1,-,TRBJ1-2,TRBV2,CASSRDRGGGYTF,TGTGCCAGCAGCCGGGACAGGGGGGGCGGCTACACCTTC
-,-,TRBJ2-5,TRBV3-1/TRBV3-2,CASSQDPMETQYF,TGTGCCAGCAGCCAAGATCCCATGGAGACCCAGTACTTC
TRBD1,few,TRBJ1-2,TRBV29-1,CSVEERRDRPNYGYTF,TGCAGCGTTGAAGAACGGCGGGACAGGCCCAACTATGGCTACACCTTC
TRBD1,-,TRBJ2-7,TRBV6-5,CASRRQGRSYEQYF,TGTGCCAGCAGGCGACAGGGCCGCTCCTACGAGCAGTACTTC
-,-,TRBJ1-6,TRBV19,CASSRTGGEYNSPLHF,TGTGCCAGTAGTAGGACCGGCGGGGAATATAATTCACCCCTCCACTTT
TRBD1,-,TRBJ1-6,TRBV7-8,CASSQGTENSPLHF,TGTGCCAGCAGCCAGGGGACAGAGAATTCACCCCTCCACTTT
-,-,TRBJ2-1,TRBV27,CASNRGGYNEQFF,TGTGCCAGCAATCGAGGGGGATACAATGAGCAGTTCTTC
-,once,TRBJ2-7,TRBV30,CAWSVTPGEQYF,TGTGCCTGGAGTGTAACCCCCGGGGAGCAGTACTTC
TRBD1,-,TRBJ2-1,TRBV28,CASSTSRGYSYNEQFF,TGTGCCAGCAGCACCTCCAGGGGGTATTCCTACAATGAGCAGTTCTTC
-,-,TRBJ2-3,TRBV9,CASSVDATNTQYF,TGTGCCAGCAGCGTAGACGCTACCAATACGCAGTATTTT